Described below is a single TCR beta chain sequence and its context. CDR3 size: 15 residues. Trimming pared 4 bases from V and 3 bases from J, leaving 14 bases between. Germline loops: CDR1 LNHDA, CDR2 SQIVND (reference sequence). The source of the sample is a study of blood T cells in healthy people across ages. The authors ran a second PCR of roughly 7 to 11 cycles using a sample-barcoded 5' primer and a J-beta primer mix. Each CDR3 protein gets one entry after TCRdb re-called the 5' RACE reads with MiXCR. The repertoire holds about 510,000 distinct CDR3 sequences, with roughly a quarter as singletons. The data were also submitted as part of a second study, on T cells of mothers and their children.

This rearrangement joins TRBV19 to TRBJ2-3; maybe TRBD1 (6 bases). The sample was blood. The receptor was isolated from a boy aged 2 to 10 in good health. CDR3 sequence (DNA): TGTGCCAGTAGTACCTGGACAGATTCAACAGATACGCAGTATTTT. Its protein product is CASSTWTDSTDTQYF.